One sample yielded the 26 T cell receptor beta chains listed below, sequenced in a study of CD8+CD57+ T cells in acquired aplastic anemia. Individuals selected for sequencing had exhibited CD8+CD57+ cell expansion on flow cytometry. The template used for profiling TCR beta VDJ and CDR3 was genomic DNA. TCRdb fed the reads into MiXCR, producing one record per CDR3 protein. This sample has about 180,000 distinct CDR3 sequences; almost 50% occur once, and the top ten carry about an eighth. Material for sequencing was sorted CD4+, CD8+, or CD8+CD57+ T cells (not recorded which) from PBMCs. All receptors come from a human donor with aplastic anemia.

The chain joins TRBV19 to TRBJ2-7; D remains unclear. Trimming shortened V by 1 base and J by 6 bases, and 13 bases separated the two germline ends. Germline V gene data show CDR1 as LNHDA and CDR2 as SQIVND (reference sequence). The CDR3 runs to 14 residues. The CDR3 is CASSIGNLRGEQYF. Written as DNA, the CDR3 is TGTGCCAGTAGTATAGGGAACCTCAGAGGCGAGCAGTACTTC.

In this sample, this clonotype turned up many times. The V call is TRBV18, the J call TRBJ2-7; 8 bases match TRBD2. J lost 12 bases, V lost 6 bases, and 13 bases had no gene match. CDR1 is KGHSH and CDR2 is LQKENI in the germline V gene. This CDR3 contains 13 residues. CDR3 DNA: TGTGCCAGCTCGCTCGAGCGGGGGAGCCTTCTGTACTTC. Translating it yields CASSLERGSLLYF.

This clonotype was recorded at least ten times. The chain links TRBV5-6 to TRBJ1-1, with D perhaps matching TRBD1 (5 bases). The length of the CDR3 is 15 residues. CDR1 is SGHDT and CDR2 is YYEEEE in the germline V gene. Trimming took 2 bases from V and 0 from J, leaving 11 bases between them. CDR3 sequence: CASSFGGRMNTEAFF. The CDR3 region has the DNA TGTGCCAGCAGCTTCGGGGGACGGATGAACACTGAAGCTTTCTTT.

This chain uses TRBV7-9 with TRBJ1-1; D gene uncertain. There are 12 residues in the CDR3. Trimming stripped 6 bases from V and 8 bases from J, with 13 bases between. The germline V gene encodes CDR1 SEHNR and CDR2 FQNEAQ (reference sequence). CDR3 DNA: TGTGCCAGCAGTTCCCCTGGGTCCGAAGCTTTCTTT. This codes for CASSSPGSEAFF. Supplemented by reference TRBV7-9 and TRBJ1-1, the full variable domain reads DTGVSQNPRHKITKRGQNVTFRCDPISEHNRLYWYRQTLGQGPEFLTYFQNEAQLEKSRLLSDRFSAERPKGSFSTLEIQRTEQGDSAMYLCASSSPGSEAFFGQGTRLTVV.

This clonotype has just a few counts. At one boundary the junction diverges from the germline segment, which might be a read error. This CDR3 reads CAISESQGMAHF. In DNA, the CDR3 is TGTGCCATCAGTGAGTCTCAGGGAATGGCGCATTTT. The chain has TRBV10-3 and TRBJ2-3; possibly TRBD1 for D (5 bases). CDR3 length: 12 amino acids. The germline CDR1 and CDR2 sequences are ENHRY and SYGVKD.

In nucleotides, the CDR3 is TGCGCCAGCAGCTTGGCACTCTCACGAAGGACAAGAATGGAGACCCAGTACTTC. Translation gives CASSLALSRRTRMETQYF. The chain combines TRBV5-1 with TRBJ2-5, with D perhaps TRBD1 (5 bases). The CDR3 spans 18 residues. V lost 0 bases, J lost 5 bases, and 23 bases lay in between. CDR1 is SGHRS, CDR2 YFSETQ, per germline.

The CDR3 here is CSAHRDRGSEQYF. CDR3 in DNA: TGCAGTGCTCACCGGGACAGGGGGAGTGAGCAGTACTTC. The chain employs TRBV20-1 and TRBJ2-7; TRBD1 matches at 11 bases. Trimming cost V 5 bases and J 7 bases; bases outside gene matches: 7. The CDR3 spans 13 residues. Germline CDR1 reads DFQATT; CDR2 reads SNEGSKA (reference sequence).

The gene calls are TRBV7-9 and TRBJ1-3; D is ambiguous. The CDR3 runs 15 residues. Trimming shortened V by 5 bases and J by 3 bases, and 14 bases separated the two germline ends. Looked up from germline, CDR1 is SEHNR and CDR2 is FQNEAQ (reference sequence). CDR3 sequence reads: CASSPFPQLGNTIYF. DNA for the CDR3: TGTGCCAGCAGCCCCTTTCCGCAGCTTGGAAACACCATATATTTT.

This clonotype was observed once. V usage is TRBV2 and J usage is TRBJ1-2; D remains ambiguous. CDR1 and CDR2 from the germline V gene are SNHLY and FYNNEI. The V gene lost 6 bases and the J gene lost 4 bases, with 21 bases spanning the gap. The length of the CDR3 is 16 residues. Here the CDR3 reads CASRLDAGGSGYGYTF. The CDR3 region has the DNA TGTGCCAGCAGGCTAGACGCGGGAGGCTCCGGCTATGGCTACACCTTC.

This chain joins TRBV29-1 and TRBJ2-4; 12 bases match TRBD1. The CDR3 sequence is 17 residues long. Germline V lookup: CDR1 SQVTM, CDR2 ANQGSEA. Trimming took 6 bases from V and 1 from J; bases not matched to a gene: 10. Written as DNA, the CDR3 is TGCAGCGTCGACCCGGGACAGGGGGCGCGGGCCAAAAACATTCAGTACTTC. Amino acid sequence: CSVDPGQGARAKNIQYF.

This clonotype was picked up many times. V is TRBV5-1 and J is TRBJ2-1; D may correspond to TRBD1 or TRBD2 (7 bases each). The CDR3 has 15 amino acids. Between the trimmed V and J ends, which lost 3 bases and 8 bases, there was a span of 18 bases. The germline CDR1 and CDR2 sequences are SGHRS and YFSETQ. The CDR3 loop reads CASSSLLSGGDEQFF. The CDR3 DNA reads TGCGCCAGCAGCTCTTTACTCTCAGGGGGGGATGAGCAGTTCTTC.

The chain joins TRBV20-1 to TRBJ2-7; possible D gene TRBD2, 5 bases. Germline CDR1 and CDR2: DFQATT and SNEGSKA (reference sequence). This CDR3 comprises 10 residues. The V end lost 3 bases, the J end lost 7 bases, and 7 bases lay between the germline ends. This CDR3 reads CSASRGEQYF. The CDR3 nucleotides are TGCAGTGCTAGCCGGGGTGAGCAGTACTTC.

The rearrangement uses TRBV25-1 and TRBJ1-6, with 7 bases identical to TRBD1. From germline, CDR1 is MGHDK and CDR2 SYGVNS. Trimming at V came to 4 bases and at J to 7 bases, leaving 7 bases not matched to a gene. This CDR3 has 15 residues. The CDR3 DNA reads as TGTGCCAGCAGTGTCCCCGGGACAGCAAATTCACCCCTCCACTTT. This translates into CASSVPGTANSPLHF.

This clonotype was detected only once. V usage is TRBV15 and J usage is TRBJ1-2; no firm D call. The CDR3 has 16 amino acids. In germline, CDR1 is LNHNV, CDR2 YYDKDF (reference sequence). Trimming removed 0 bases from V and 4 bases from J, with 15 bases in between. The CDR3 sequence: CATSRDFEGSTYGYTF. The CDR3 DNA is TGTGCCACCAGCAGAGATTTCGAGGGCAGCACCTATGGCTACACCTTC.

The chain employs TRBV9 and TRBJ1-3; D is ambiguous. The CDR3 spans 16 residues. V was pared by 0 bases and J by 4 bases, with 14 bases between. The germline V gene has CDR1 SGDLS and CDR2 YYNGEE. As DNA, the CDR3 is TGTGCCAGCAGCGTAGGTCATCGGCAGCTCGGAAACACCATATATTTT. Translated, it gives CASSVGHRQLGNTIYF. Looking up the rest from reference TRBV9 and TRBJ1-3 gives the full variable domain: DSGVTQTPKHLITATGQRVTLRCSPRSGDLSVYWYQQSLDQGLQFLIQYYNGEERAKGNILERFSAQQFPDLHSELNLSSLELGDSALYFCASSVGHRQLGNTIYFGEGSWLTVV.

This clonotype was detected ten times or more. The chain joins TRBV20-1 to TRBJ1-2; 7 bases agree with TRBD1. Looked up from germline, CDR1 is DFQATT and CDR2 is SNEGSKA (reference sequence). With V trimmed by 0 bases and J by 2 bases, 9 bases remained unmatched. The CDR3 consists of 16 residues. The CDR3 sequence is CSARDHAGGLNYGYTF. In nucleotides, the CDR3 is TGCAGTGCTAGAGATCACGCAGGGGGGCTGAACTATGGCTACACCTTC.

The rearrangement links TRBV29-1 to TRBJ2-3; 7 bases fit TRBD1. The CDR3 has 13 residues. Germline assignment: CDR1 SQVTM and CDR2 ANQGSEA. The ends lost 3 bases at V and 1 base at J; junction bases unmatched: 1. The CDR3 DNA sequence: TGCAGCGTTGAGGGACAGCGCACAGATACGCAGTATTTT. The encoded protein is CSVEGQRTDTQYF.

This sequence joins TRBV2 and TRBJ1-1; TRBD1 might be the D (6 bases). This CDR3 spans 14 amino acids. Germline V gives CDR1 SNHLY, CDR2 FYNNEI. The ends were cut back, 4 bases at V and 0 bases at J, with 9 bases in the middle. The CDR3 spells CASSGGAMNTEAFF. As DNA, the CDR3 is TGTGCCAGCAGTGGGGGGGCGATGAACACTGAAGCTTTCTTT.

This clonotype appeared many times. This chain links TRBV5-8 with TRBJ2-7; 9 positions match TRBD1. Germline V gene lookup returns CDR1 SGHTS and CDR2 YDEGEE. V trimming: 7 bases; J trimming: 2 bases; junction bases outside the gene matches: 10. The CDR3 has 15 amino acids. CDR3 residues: CASLPGTGLTYEQYF. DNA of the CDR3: TGTGCCAGCCTCCCCGGGACAGGGCTCACCTACGAGCAGTACTTC.

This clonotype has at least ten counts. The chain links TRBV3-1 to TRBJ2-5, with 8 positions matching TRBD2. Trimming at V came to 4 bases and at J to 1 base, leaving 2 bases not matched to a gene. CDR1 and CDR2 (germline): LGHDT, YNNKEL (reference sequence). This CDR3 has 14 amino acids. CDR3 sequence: CASSLGGGQETQYF. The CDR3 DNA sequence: TGTGCCAGCAGCCTCGGGGGGGGCCAAGAGACCCAGTACTTC.

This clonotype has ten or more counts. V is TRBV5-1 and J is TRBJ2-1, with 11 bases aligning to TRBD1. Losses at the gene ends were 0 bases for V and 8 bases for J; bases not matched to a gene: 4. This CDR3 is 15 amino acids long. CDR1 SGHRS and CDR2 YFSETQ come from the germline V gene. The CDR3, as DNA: TGCGCCAGCAGCTTGGGGACAGGGGGCGTGGATGAGCAGTTCTTC. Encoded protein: CASSLGTGGVDEQFF.

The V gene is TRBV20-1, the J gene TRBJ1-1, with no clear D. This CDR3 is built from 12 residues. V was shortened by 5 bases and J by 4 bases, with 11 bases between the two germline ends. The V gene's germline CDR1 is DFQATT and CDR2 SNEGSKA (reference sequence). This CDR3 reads CSADRGTTEAFF. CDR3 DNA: TGCAGTGCTGATCGTGGTACCACTGAAGCTTTCTTT.

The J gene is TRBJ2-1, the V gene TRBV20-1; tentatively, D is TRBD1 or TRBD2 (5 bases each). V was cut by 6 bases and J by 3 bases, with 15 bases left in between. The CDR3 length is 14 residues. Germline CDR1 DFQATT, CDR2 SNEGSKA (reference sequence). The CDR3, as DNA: TGCAGTGCACCGGGGCCAGCTAACTACAATGAGCAGTTCTTC. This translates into CSAPGPANYNEQFF.

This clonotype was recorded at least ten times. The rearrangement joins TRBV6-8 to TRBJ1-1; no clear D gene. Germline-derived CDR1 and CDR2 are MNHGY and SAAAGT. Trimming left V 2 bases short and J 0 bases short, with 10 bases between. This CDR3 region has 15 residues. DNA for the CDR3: TGTGCCAGCAGTTACGGCAAGAGGGTGAACACTGAAGCTTTCTTT. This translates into CASSYGKRVNTEAFF.

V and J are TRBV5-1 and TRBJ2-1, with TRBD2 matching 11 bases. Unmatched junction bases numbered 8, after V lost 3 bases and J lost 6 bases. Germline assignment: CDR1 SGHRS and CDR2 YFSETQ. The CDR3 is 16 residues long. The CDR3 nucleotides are TGCGCCAGCAGCTCCCCTAGCGGGGGGCCGCGCAATGAGCAGTTCTTC. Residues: CASSSPSGGPRNEQFF. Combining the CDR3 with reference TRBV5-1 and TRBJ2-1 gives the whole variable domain KAGVTQTPRYLIKTRGQQVTLSCSPISGHRSVSWYQQTPGQGLQFLFEYFSETQRNKGNFPGRFSGRQFSNSRSEMNVSTLELGDSALYLCASSSPSGGPRNEQFFGPGTRLTVL.

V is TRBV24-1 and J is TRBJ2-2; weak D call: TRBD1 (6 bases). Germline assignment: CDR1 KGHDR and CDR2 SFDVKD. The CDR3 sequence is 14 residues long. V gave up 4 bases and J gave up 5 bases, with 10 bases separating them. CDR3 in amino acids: CATSEPGETGELFF. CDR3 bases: TGTGCCACCAGTGAACCAGGGGAAACCGGGGAGCTGTTTTTT.